These 4 T cell receptor beta chains came from one sample sequenced in a study of control samples from healthy donors and cancer patients. Using immunoSEQ multiplex PCR, the repertoire was profiled, and TCRdb retains in-frame clones only, with some absent. The sample lists more than 95,000 clones, approximately 90% occurring once. Input material: PBMCs. These receptors all come from a man aged 55 to 70 with lung cancer.

The chain links TRBV24-1 to TRBJ2-1; D unresolved. This CDR3 region has 14 residues. Trimming removed 4 bases at V and 5 bases at J, with 11 bases between. The germline CDR1 and CDR2 sequences are KGHDR and SFDVKD. DNA for the CDR3: TGTGCCACCAGTGAACGGACGGCAAACAATGAGCAGTTCTTC. This encodes CATSERTANNEQFF.

The DNA of the CDR3 is TGCGCCAGCAGCTTAACACAGACGATCTCCGGCTACACCTTC. Its protein is CASSLTQTISGYTF. The chain joins TRBV5-1 to TRBJ1-2; D ambiguous. Trimming stripped 2 bases from V and 8 bases from J, with 16 bases between. Germline values: CDR1 SGHRS, CDR2 YFSETQ. CDR3 length: 14 residues.

This chain connects TRBV11-1 to TRBJ2-7; tentative D call: TRBD1 (6 bases). Per germline, CDR1 SGHAT and CDR2 FQDESV (reference sequence). The CDR3 has 15 amino acids. The V end lost 1 base, the J end lost 1 base, and 11 bases lay between the germline ends. CDR3 in amino acids: CASSLETGVSYEQYF. DNA of the CDR3: TGTGCCAGCAGCTTAGAGACAGGAGTATCCTACGAGCAGTACTTC.

The gene calls are TRBV5-6 and TRBJ1-1; 12 positions agree with TRBD1. The CDR3 length is 15 residues. Germline-derived CDR1 and CDR2 are SGHDT and YYEEEE. J was trimmed by 5 bases and V by 3 bases; bases with no gene match: 5. CDR3 sequence (DNA): TGTGCCAGCAGCTGGGACAGGGGGCTTAGTACTGAAGCTTTCTTT. Translated: CASSWDRGLSTEAFF.